These 19 T cell receptor beta chains originate from one sample sequenced in a study of OX40 agonist ivuxolimab in advanced cancers. Only in-frame clones appear in the TCRdb table, and some are missing; sequencing was by immunoSEQ multiplex PCR. The profile shows approximately 70,000 clones, more than 75% of them singletons. Sequencing was performed on CD4+ or CD8+ T cells sorted from blood, taken in a trial of the OX40 agonist ivuxolimab. The receptors derive from an adult with an advanced solid tumor such as melanoma, head and neck, liver or kidney cancer.

The gene calls are TRBV19 and TRBJ2-1; 8 bases agree with TRBD2. The CDR3 loop spans 15 amino acids. CDR1 and CDR2 (germline): LNHDA, SQIVND (reference sequence). Trimming cost V 3 bases and J 2 bases; bases outside gene matches: 3. The CDR3 DNA sequence: TGTGCCAGTAGTATTACTAGCGGAGCCTACAATGAGCAGTTCTTC. As protein: CASSITSGAYNEQFF.

The chain employs TRBV9 and TRBJ1-2; D perhaps matches TRBD1 (5 bases). Trimming removed 7 bases at V and 5 bases at J, with 15 bases between. CDR1 is SGDLS, CDR2 YYNGEE, per germline. CDR3 length: 13 amino acids. CDR3 region: CASAPLTVYGYTF. The DNA of the CDR3 is TGTGCCAGCGCACCGTTGACAGTTTATGGCTACACCTTC.

The chain links TRBV25-1 to TRBJ2-3; no firm D call. Trimming took off 4 bases at V and 5 bases at J, with 16 bases between the two ends. Germline loops: CDR1 MGHDK, CDR2 SYGVNS. This CDR3 has 15 residues. The CDR3 DNA is TGTGCCAGCAGTGTGGGAATGAAACCCGGAGATACGCAGTATTTT. This codes for CASSVGMKPGDTQYF.

This sequence joins TRBV5-4 and TRBJ1-1; a possible D gene is TRBD1 (6 bases). This CDR3 is built from 15 residues. Germline-derived CDR1 and CDR2 are SGHNT and YYREEE (reference sequence). Trimming took off 4 bases at V and 0 bases at J, with 13 bases between the two ends. CDR3 loop: CASSTGQSMNTEAFF. The CDR3 DNA follows: TGTGCCAGCAGCACCGGACAGTCCATGAACACTGAAGCTTTCTTT.

This chain joins TRBV2 and TRBJ1-5; D is uncertain. The germline gives CDR1 SNHLY, CDR2 FYNNEI. The CDR3 length is 14 residues. V was shortened by 2 bases and J by 0 bases, with 5 bases between the two germline ends. The CDR3 protein is CASSERASNQPQHF. The CDR3 nucleotides read TGTGCCAGCAGTGAAAGGGCTAGCAATCAGCCCCAGCATTTT.

V and J are TRBV11-2 and TRBJ2-3; no firm D call. The CDR3 is made up of 16 amino acids. Germline assignment: CDR1 SGHAT and CDR2 FQNNGV. V was shortened by 1 base and J by 2 bases, with 13 bases between the two germline ends. The DNA of the CDR3 is TGTGCCAGCAGCTTAGGAACCGGGCTCATCACAGATACGCAGTATTTT. This translates into CASSLGTGLITDTQYF. The full variable domain, its missing parts supplied by reference TRBV11-2 and TRBJ2-3, is EAGVAQSPRYKIIEKRQSVAFWCNPISGHATLYWYQQILGQGPKLLIQFQNNGVVDDSQLPKDRFSAERLKGVDSTLKIQPAKLEDSAVYLCASSLGTGLITDTQYFGPGTRLTVL.

The J gene is TRBJ1-2, the V gene TRBV10-3; tentatively, D is TRBD1 (6 bases). Germline CDR1 ENHRY, CDR2 SYGVKD. The V gene lost 5 bases and the J gene lost 4 bases, with 17 bases spanning the gap. CDR3 length equals 15 residues. The CDR3 coding sequence is TGTGCCATCAGTCCGACCCTGGAGGGGGTCTATGGCTACACCTTC. Translation: CAISPTLEGVYGYTF.

This clone appeared once. Other DNA sequences in the sample encode the same CDR3. This rearrangement joins TRBV18 to TRBJ2-5, with D unclear. In germline, CDR1 is KGHSH, CDR2 LQKENI. The CDR3 has 12 amino acids. V was pared by 0 bases and J by 5 bases, with 4 bases between. CDR3 coding DNA: TGTGCCAGCTCACCACCCACCGAGACCCAGTACTTC. This encodes CASSPPTETQYF.

A remark on this clone: Other DNA sequences of this sample code for an identical CDR3. The rearrangement links TRBV7-9 to TRBJ2-2, with no clear D. Germline CDR1 and CDR2: SEHNR and FQNEAQ (reference sequence). The CDR3 has 14 amino acids. The V gene lost 4 bases and the J gene lost 2 bases, with 8 bases spanning the gap. The DNA of the CDR3 is TGTGCCAGCAGCTCCGCTTTCAACACCGGGGAGCTGTTTTTT. Translating gives CASSSAFNTGELFF.

This rearrangement joins TRBV7-2 to TRBJ2-1; D call uncertain. Germline lookup yields CDR1 SGHTA and CDR2 FQGNSA. V lost 5 bases and J 0 bases, leaving 17 bases between the germline ends. This CDR3 contains 17 residues. The CDR3 spells CASSQDLTFSSYNEQFF. The CDR3 nucleotides are TGTGCCAGCAGCCAAGATCTGACCTTCAGCTCCTACAATGAGCAGTTCTTC. The full variable domain, rest sourced from reference TRBV7-2 and TRBJ2-1, is GAGVSQSPSNKVTEKGKDVELRCDPISGHTALYWYRQSLGQGLEFLIYFQGNSAPDKSGLPSDRFSAERTGGSVSTLTIQRTQQEDSAVYLCASSQDLTFSSYNEQFFGPGTRLTVL.

A few counts support this clone. The sample holds other DNA sequences that translate to the same CDR3. This chain joins TRBV7-2 and TRBJ1-2; TRBD1 aligns across 8 bases. The CDR3 totals 13 residues. Trimming cost V 4 bases and J 4 bases; bases outside gene matches: 2. The V gene's germline CDR1 is SGHTA and CDR2 FQGNSA. Here the CDR3 DNA reads TGTGCCAGCAGCTCCGGACAGGGCTATGGCTACACCTTC. This codes for CASSSGQGYGYTF. Combining the CDR3 with reference TRBV7-2 and TRBJ1-2 gives the whole variable domain GAGVSQSPSNKVTEKGKDVELRCDPISGHTALYWYRQSLGQGLEFLIYFQGNSAPDKSGLPSDRFSAERTGGSVSTLTIQRTQQEDSAVYLCASSSGQGYGYTFGSGTRLTVV.

The V gene is TRBV29-1, the J gene TRBJ1-1, with 7 positions matching TRBD1. Germline V gene lookup returns CDR1 SQVTM and CDR2 ANQGSEA. V was pared by 4 bases and J by 4 bases, with 15 bases of the junction left unmatched. This CDR3 has 16 amino acids. The CDR3 DNA sequence: TGCAGCGTTGGACAGGGTTTAGGGTGGCCCATCACTGAAGCTTTCTTT. This codes for CSVGQGLGWPITEAFF.

The chain joins TRBV5-4 to TRBJ1-2; no reliable D call. Germline V lookup: CDR1 SGHNT, CDR2 YYREEE (reference sequence). V lost 4 bases and J 1 base, leaving 5 bases between the germline ends. The CDR3 has 12 amino acids. CDR3 in amino acids: CASSRDNYGYTF. CDR3 nucleotides: TGTGCCAGCAGCAGAGATAACTATGGCTACACCTTC.

The chain employs TRBV6-1 and TRBJ2-7; D ambiguous. V lost 2 bases to trimming and J lost 0 bases, with 11 bases between them. Germline-derived CDR1 and CDR2 are MNHNS and SASEGT. There are 15 residues in the CDR3. This chain's CDR3 is CASSETYTYSYEQYF. CDR3 bases: TGTGCCAGCAGTGAAACATATACCTACTCCTACGAGCAGTACTTC.

This chain connects TRBV4-3 to TRBJ2-7, with 7 bases identical to TRBD1. From germline, CDR1 is LGHNA and CDR2 YSLEER. The CDR3 loop spans 16 amino acids. V shed 0 bases and J 2 bases; nucleotides not matched to a gene: 7. This CDR3 reads CASSQESTGAPYEQYF. Written as DNA, the CDR3 is TGCGCCAGCAGCCAAGAGAGTACAGGGGCTCCCTACGAGCAGTACTTC.

The CDR3 loop is CASSQARTGGFGYTF. CDR3 nucleotides: TGTGCCAGCAGCCAAGCTCGGACAGGGGGCTTTGGCTACACCTTC. The V call is TRBV4-2, the J call TRBJ1-2, with TRBD1 matching over 11 bases. CDR1 is LGHNA, CDR2 YNFKEQ, per germline. The junction had 5 bases not matched to a gene; V was cut back by 1 base and J by 7 bases. The CDR3 totals 15 residues.

V and J are TRBV5-1 and TRBJ1-4; 10 bases agree with TRBD1. The V gene end was trimmed by 4 bases and the J gene end by 8 bases; junction bases not matched to a gene: 11. The V gene's germline CDR1 is SGHRS and CDR2 YFSETQ. CDR3 size: 16 residues. CDR3 sequence (DNA): TGCGCCAGCAGCACAGGCGGGGGACAGGGGCGGGAAAAACTGTTTTTT. Protein product: CASSTGGGQGREKLFF.

The chain carries TRBV7-2 and TRBJ2-3; perhaps TRBD2 as D (6 bases). The germline V and J ends were trimmed by 1 base and 1 base, with 9 bases remaining between them. CDR1 and CDR2 (germline): SGHTA, FQGNSA. This CDR3 has 15 residues. As DNA, the CDR3 is TGTGCCAGCAGCTTAGAGGAGGGCGGCACAGATACGCAGTATTTT. Protein product: CASSLEEGGTDTQYF.

The chain couples TRBV5-6 to TRBJ1-2; D is uncertain. The CDR3 covers 14 residues. Germline V gene sequence: CDR1 SGHDT, CDR2 YYEEEE. V dropped 0 bases and J dropped 8 bases, with 14 bases sitting between them. CDR3 region: CASSLGLLRSGYTF. The CDR3 nucleotides read TGTGCCAGCAGCTTGGGCCTTCTGAGGAGCGGCTACACCTTC.